This T cell receptor (beta chain) was sequenced for a study of beta chain features in type 1 diabetes. The study reverse transcribed the entire isolated RNA, so it sequenced expressed TCRB transcripts. Clones were read by immunoSEQ multiplex PCR, and TCRdb kept only the in-frame ones, dropping some. The table includes about 340,000 clones, roughly 8% detected once. V lost 4 bases to trimming and J lost 0 bases, with 14 bases between them. Looked up from germline, CDR1 is MDHEN and CDR2 is SYDVKM. CDR3 size: 16 residues. Markers CD45RO/CCR7/CD25/CD127/CD95/CD27 served to sort CD4+ naive, central memory, regulatory and stem cell-like memory cells. This clone came up a few times.

V usage is TRBV28 and J usage is TRBJ2-3; D might be TRBD1 (7 bases). The receptor's source is a woman under 30 in good health. Sequencing was carried out using central memory CD4+ T cells from blood. CDR3 loop: CASSSLRGESTDTQYF. The CDR3 region has the DNA TGTGCCAGCAGTTCCCTCAGGGGGGAAAGCACAGATACGCAGTATTTT.